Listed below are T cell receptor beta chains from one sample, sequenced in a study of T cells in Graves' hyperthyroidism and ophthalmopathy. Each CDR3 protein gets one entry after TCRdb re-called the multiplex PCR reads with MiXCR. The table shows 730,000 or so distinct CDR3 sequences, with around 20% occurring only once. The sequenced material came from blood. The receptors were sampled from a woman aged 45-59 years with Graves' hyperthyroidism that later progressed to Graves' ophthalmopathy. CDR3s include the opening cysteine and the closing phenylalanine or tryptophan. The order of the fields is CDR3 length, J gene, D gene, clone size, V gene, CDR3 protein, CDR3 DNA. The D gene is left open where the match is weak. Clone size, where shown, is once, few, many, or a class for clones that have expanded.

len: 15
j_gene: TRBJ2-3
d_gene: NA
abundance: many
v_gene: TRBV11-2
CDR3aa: CASSFLFKRTDTQYF
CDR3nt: TGTGCCAGCAGCTTCCTTTTCAAGAGGACAGATACGCAGTATTTT

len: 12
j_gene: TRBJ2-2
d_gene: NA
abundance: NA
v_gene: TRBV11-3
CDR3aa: CASSPYSGELFF
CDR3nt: TGTGCCAGCAGCCCCTATTCGGGGGAGCTGTTTTTT

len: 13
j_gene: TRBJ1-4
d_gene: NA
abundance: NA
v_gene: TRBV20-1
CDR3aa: CSAGTTTNEKLFF
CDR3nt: TGCAGTGCAGGGACAACAACTAATGAAAAACTGTTTTTT

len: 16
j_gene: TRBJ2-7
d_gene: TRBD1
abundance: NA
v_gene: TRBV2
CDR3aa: CASSEGTGGLRYEQYF
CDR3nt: TGTGCCAGCAGTGAAGGGACAGGGGGCCTTAGGTACGAGCAGTACTTC

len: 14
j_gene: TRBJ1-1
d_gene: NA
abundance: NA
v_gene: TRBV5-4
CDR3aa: CASSPSGSHTEAFF
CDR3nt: TGTGCCAGCAGCCCCTCCGGGAGCCACACTGAAGCTTTCTTT

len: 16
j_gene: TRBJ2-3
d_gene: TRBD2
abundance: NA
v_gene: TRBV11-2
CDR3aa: CASSLDPGGRSDTQYF
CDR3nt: TGTGCCAGCAGCTTAGATCCGGGGGGGCGGTCAGATACGCAGTATTTT

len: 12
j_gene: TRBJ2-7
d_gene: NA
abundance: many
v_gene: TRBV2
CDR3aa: CARGLPSGEQYF
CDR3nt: TGTGCCAGAGGACTACCCTCTGGCGAGCAGTACTTC

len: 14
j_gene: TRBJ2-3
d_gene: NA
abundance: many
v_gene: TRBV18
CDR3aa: CASSPRGVPDTQYF
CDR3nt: TGTGCCAGCTCACCACGGGGGGTGCCAGATACGCAGTATTTT

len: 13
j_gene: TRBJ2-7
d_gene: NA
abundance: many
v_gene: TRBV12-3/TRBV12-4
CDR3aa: CASSFHPALEQYF
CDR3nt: TGTGCCAGCAGTTTTCATCCTGCGCTCGAGCAGTACTTC

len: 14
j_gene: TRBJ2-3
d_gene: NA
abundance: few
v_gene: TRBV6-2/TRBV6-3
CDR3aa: CASSQGIPTDTQYF
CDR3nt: TGTGCCAGCAGTCAAGGGATACCCACAGATACGCAGTATTTT

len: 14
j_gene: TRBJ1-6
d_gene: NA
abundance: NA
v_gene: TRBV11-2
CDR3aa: CASSLSELNSPLHF
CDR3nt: TGTGCCAGCAGCTTATCCGAGCTCAATTCACCCCTCCACTTT

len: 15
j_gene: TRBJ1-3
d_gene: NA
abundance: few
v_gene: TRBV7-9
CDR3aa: CASSLGGFSGNTIYF
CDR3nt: TGTGCCAGCAGCTTAGGGGGATTCTCTGGAAACACCATATATTTT

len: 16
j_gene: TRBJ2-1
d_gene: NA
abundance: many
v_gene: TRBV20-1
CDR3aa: CSARDPGTRSYNEQFF
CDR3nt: TGCAGTGCTAGAGATCCAGGTACCCGCTCCTACAATGAGCAGTTCTTC

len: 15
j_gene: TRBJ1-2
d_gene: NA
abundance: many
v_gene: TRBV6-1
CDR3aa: CASSEALRTPGGYTF
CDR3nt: TGTGCCAGCAGTGAAGCGCTTCGGACCCCCGGCGGCTACACCTTC

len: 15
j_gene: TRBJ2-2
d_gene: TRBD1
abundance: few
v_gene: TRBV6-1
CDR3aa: CASRRQGGNTGELFF
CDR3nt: TGTGCCAGCAGGAGACAGGGGGGGAACACCGGGGAGCTGTTTTTT

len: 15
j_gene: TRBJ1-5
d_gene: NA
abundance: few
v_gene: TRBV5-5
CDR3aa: CASSSLAADGQPQHF
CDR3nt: TGTGCCAGCAGCTCCCTGGCCGCCGATGGACAGCCCCAGCATTTT

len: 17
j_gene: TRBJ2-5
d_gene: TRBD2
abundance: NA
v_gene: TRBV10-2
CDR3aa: CASSPQGGGFPLETQYF
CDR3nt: TGCGCCAGCAGCCCACAGGGCGGGGGGTTTCCCTTGGAGACCCAGTACTTC

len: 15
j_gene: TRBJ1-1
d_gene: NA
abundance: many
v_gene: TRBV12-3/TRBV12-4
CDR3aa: CASSYGASLFPEAFF
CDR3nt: TGTGCCAGCAGTTATGGGGCCAGTCTTTTCCCTGAAGCTTTCTTT

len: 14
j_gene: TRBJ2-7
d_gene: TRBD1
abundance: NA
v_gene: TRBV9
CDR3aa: CASSEDRGAYEQYF
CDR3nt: TGTGCCAGCAGCGAAGACAGGGGGGCCTACGAGCAGTACTTC

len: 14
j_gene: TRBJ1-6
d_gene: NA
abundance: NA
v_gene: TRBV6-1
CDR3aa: CASRPGRNNSPLHF
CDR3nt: TGTGCCAGCAGGCCGGGACGGAATAATTCACCCCTCCACTTT